This T cell receptor beta chain was captured by sequencing in a study of beta chain features in type 1 diabetes. Across the study: Healthy donors, compared against patients, showed similar age, gender and cell yields. Whole-study findings and limits: When Type 1 diabetes patients were examined, their TCRB CDR3s proved moderately but significantly shorter in all four CD4+ subsets. Although PCR might favor shorter templates, it would do so equally in patients and controls.

Expressed TCRB transcripts were sequenced because the entire RNA isolate underwent reverse transcription. Repertoires were generated with immunoSEQ multiplex PCR, while TCRdb's copy carries only in-frame clones and drops some. The sample lists about 740,000 clones, about an eighth occurring once. This clone was observed a handful of times. Its cognate antigen is unknown. In germline, CDR1 is SGDLS, CDR2 YYNGEE. CDR3 length equals 13 residues. Trimming pared 4 bases from V and 0 bases from J, leaving 5 bases between. The sequenced sample was naive CD4+ T cells from blood. This clonotype was obtained from a man between 18 and 29 years old with type 1 diabetes. The chain couples TRBV9 to TRBJ1-5, with unresolved D. CDR3 nucleotides: TGTGCCAGCAGCTCCGATAGCAATCAGCCCCAGCATTTT. This codes for CASSSDSNQPQHF.